Here is one T cell receptor beta chain with its context. The data belong to a study of blood T cell repertoires in COVID-19. Study-wide background: The samples span acute and convalescent COVID-19 from the United States, Italy and Spain. PBMCs, B-cell-depleted T cells, or T cells were the source of the cDNA or gDNA that made up the material.

Per the authors' pipeline: Reference gene primer amplification gave nucleated cell count estimates. Sequencing used immunoSEQ multiplex PCR; TCRdb keeps in-frame clones, though not all of them. D and trimming were read from the DNA, whereas the V and J calls and clone size are those reported in that table. The sample consists of about 120,000 clones, 65% to 90% of them appearing once. Germline V gives CDR1 SGHVS, CDR2 FQNEAQ. Losses at the gene ends were 5 bases for V and 8 bases for J; bases not matched to a gene: 11. This CDR3 has 14 amino acids. The rearrangement uses TRBV7-8 and TRBJ1-2; 7 bases line up with TRBD1. The TCR comes from a human donor in a cohort sampled during active COVID-19. The sequenced sample consisted of peripheral blood. The DNA of the CDR3 is TGTGCCAGCAGCCCGGGACAGTTTGCCGGGGGCTACACCTTC. Protein: CASSPGQFAGGYTF.